One and the same sample provided the 30 T cell receptor beta chains below, sequenced in a study of blood T cell repertoires in COVID-19. Here immunoSEQ multiplex PCR was the method, and the copy in TCRdb shows in-frame clones only, minus some. Of approximately 15,000 clones listed, 80% were seen once; the top ten hold approximately 15%. Sequencing used peripheral blood. Receptors originate from a human donor in a cohort sampled during active COVID-19.

V usage is TRBV5-1 and J usage is TRBJ2-1, with TRBD1 matching 7 bases. V shed 4 bases, J shed 5 bases, and the junction held 9 bases outside the gene matches. From germline, CDR1 is SGHRS and CDR2 YFSETQ. This CDR3 is built from 15 residues. The CDR3 loop reads CASSRTGTEDNEQFF. CDR3 bases: TGCGCCAGCAGCAGGACCGGGACAGAAGACAATGAGCAGTTCTTC.

The rearrangement joins TRBV5-6 to TRBJ1-5, with D unclear. V was trimmed by 0 bases and J by 3 bases, leaving 13 bases between them. Germline CDR1 SGHDT, CDR2 YYEEEE. The CDR3 spans 16 residues. The CDR3 is CASSLAGRSNNQPQHF. CDR3 nucleotides: TGTGCCAGCAGCTTGGCTGGGAGGAGTAACAATCAGCCCCAGCATTTT.

The chain is built from TRBV6-6 and TRBJ2-3, with 7 bases matching TRBD2. The J segment lost 8 bases and the V segment lost 7 bases, leaving 9 bases of the junction unmatched. The CDR3 extends over 13 amino acids. From germline, CDR1 is MNHNY and CDR2 SVGAGI (reference sequence). CDR3 bases: TGTGCCAGCATCCCCCCGGGGGGATCTACGCAGTATTTT. It codes for CASIPPGGSTQYF.

V is TRBV7-2 and J is TRBJ2-2, with 9 bases lining up with TRBD1. This CDR3 comprises 15 residues. Germline V gives CDR1 SGHTA, CDR2 FQGNSA. V lost 1 base to trimming and J lost 6 bases; unmatched junction nucleotides: 3. CDR3 in amino acids: CASSLGTGGPGELFF. CDR3 DNA sequence: TGTGCCAGCAGCTTAGGCACAGGGGGCCCCGGGGAGCTGTTTTTT. The full variable domain, its missing parts supplied by reference TRBV7-2 and TRBJ2-2, is GAGVSQSPSNKVTEKGKDVELRCDPISGHTALYWYRQSLGQGLEFLIYFQGNSAPDKSGLPSDRFSAERTGGSVSTLTIQRTQQEDSAVYLCASSLGTGGPGELFFGEGSRLTVL.

The chain has TRBV4-2 and TRBJ1-1, with D uncertain. The germline CDR1 and CDR2 sequences are LGHNA and YNFKEQ. The CDR3 is 13 residues long. With 1 base removed from V and 0 bases from J, the gap between germline ends came to 3 bases. The CDR3, as DNA: TGTGCCAGCAGCCAAGGAGTGAACACTGAAGCTTTCTTT. Translated, it gives CASSQGVNTEAFF.

This clone has more than one count but fewer than ten. This chain uses TRBV16 with TRBJ1-5; no firm D call. This CDR3 spans 14 amino acids. Trimming shortened V by 2 bases and J by 7 bases, and 12 bases separated the two germline ends. Looked up from germline, CDR1 is KGHSY and CDR2 is FQNENV. DNA for the CDR3: TGTGCCAGCAGCCAAGGGTCATTTAGCCAGCCCCAGCATTTT. This sequence encodes CASSQGSFSQPQHF.

CDR3 protein: CASSEYRRSSSSYEQYF. The CDR3 DNA reads TGTGCCAGCAGTGAATACAGGAGATCCTCAAGCTCCTACGAGCAGTACTTC. This chain uses TRBV6-1 with TRBJ2-7, with D maybe TRBD1 (5 bases). V dropped 2 bases and J dropped 0 bases, with 17 bases sitting between them. Germline V gene data show CDR1 as MNHNS and CDR2 as SASEGT. The CDR3 loop spans 17 amino acids.

A remark on this clone: The junction and the germline gene differ at one end; a read error may be behind it. The CDR3 here is CARSGSRGGGASEQFF. The CDR3 region has the DNA TGTGCCCGCAGCGGCAGCCGGGGCGGGGGGGCGAGTGAGCAGTTCTTC. The chain is built from TRBV9 and TRBJ2-1, with 9 bases identical to TRBD2. The CDR3 consists of 16 residues. CDR1 and CDR2 (germline): SGDLS, YYNGEE.

This clone was observed once. J is TRBJ2-7 and V is TRBV19; TRBD1 might be the D (5 bases). V dropped 3 bases and J dropped 4 bases, with 16 bases sitting between them. This CDR3 has 15 amino acids. The germline gives CDR1 LNHDA, CDR2 SQIVND (reference sequence). CDR3 bases: TGTGCCAGTAGTATCGTCTCGACAGCAATTTACGAGCAGTACTTC. Translated, it gives CASSIVSTAIYEQYF.

This chain connects TRBV21-1 to TRBJ1-2. TRBV21-1 is classified as a pseudogene. The CDR3 covers 15 residues. The CDR3 nucleotides read TGTGCCAGCAGCAATTGGGGCGGGGAAGGCTATGGCTACACCTTC. Protein sequence: CASSNWGGEGYGYTF.

The chain recombines TRBV7-9 with TRBJ1-2, with TRBD1 identical over 8 bases. J gave up 3 bases and V 11 bases, and 2 bases lay outside the gene matches. This CDR3 spans 11 amino acids. The V gene's germline CDR1 is SEHNR and CDR2 FQNEAQ (reference sequence). This CDR3 is CASTGDYGYTF. The CDR3 coding sequence is TGTGCCTCGACAGGGGACTATGGCTACACCTTC.

The CDR3 DNA reads TGTGCCAGCAGTCCCGCAGGGCCTACCCAGTACTTC. It yields the protein CASSPAGPTQYF. The chain uses TRBV12-3 or TRBV12-4 and TRBJ2-5; D may be TRBD1 (5 bases). The CDR3 sequence is 12 residues long. V lost 5 bases and J 8 bases, leaving 12 bases between the germline ends.

The rearrangement links TRBV28 to TRBJ2-7; D unresolved. The CDR3 length is 12 residues. Germline CDR1 is MDHEN and CDR2 is SYDVKM. The germline V and J ends were trimmed by 3 bases and 9 bases, with 12 bases remaining between them. CDR3 bases: TGTGCCAGCAGTTTTACCCGAGGCGGGCAGTACTTC. Amino acids: CASSFTRGGQYF.

This clone has just one count. V is TRBV5-1 and J is TRBJ2-7; 8 bases match TRBD1. J lost 4 bases, V lost 4 bases, and 7 bases had no gene match. The germline V gene encodes CDR1 SGHRS and CDR2 YFSETQ. The CDR3 has 14 amino acids. The CDR3 protein is CASSTGQGTYEQYF. CDR3 nucleotide sequence: TGCGCCAGCAGCACCGGACAGGGTACGTACGAGCAGTACTTC.

The rearrangement joins TRBV19 to TRBJ1-5, with D unresolved. CDR1 is LNHDA, CDR2 SQIVND, per germline (reference sequence). V was shortened by 6 bases and J by 4 bases, with 7 bases between the two germline ends. CDR3 length: 12 amino acids. The CDR3 region is CASSLRNQPQHF. The CDR3 bases are TGTGCCAGTAGCTTGAGGAATCAGCCCCAGCATTTT.

This chain connects TRBV24-1 to TRBJ2-2; a weak D match, TRBD1 (5 bases). Germline CDR1 reads KGHDR; CDR2 reads SFDVKD. The length of the CDR3 is 14 residues. V was shortened by 8 bases and J by 0 bases, with 9 bases between the two germline ends. As DNA, the CDR3 is TGTGCCACCATGGACACAACGAACACCGGGGAGCTGTTTTTT. Translation: CATMDTTNTGELFF.

The CDR3 is CASRRTGNYGYTF. The DNA for the CDR3 is TGCGCCAGCAGGAGGACAGGCAACTATGGCTACACCTTC. The chain couples TRBV4-1 to TRBJ1-2; 7 nucleotides line up with TRBD1. CDR1 MGHRA and CDR2 YSYEKL come from the germline V gene. The trim removed 6 bases at V and 2 bases at J, leaving 3 bases unmatched. This CDR3 contains 13 residues.

J is TRBJ1-5 and V is TRBV19; D is ambiguous. V gave up 6 bases and J gave up 4 bases, with 10 bases separating them. CDR1 is LNHDA and CDR2 is SQIVND in the germline V gene (reference sequence). The length of the CDR3 is 13 residues. The CDR3 sequence is CASRGFLNQPQHF. Written as DNA, the CDR3 is TGTGCCAGTAGGGGCTTTCTAAATCAGCCCCAGCATTTT.

The chain has TRBV19 and TRBJ1-2; D is perhaps TRBD1 (5 bases). V lost 3 bases and J lost 4, with 9 bases in between. Looked up from germline, CDR1 is LNHDA and CDR2 is SQIVND (reference sequence). The CDR3 length is 13 residues. CDR3 sequence: CASSIKGSYGYTF. The CDR3 DNA follows: TGTGCCAGTAGTATTAAGGGGTCCTATGGCTACACCTTC.

The chain links TRBV6-5 to TRBJ2-7; 7 nucleotides agree with TRBD1. This CDR3 contains 13 residues. The germline CDR1 and CDR2 sequences are MNHEY and SVGAGI. Losses at the gene ends were 5 bases for V and 6 bases for J; bases not matched to a gene: 7. CDR3 loop: CASSPGQALEQYF. The CDR3 DNA sequence: TGTGCCAGCAGTCCCGGACAGGCCCTCGAGCAGTACTTC.

This chain links TRBV6-2 or TRBV6-3 with TRBJ2-5, with 10 positions matching TRBD2. CDR1 and CDR2 from the germline V gene are MNHEY and SVGEGT. CDR3 length equals 14 residues. V lost 2 bases and J lost 5; bases outside the gene matches: 2. Written as DNA, the CDR3 is TGTGCCAGCAGTTACGGACTAGCGGAGGAGACCCAGTACTTC. Its translation is CASSYGLAEETQYF.

The rearrangement joins TRBV2 to TRBJ2-7, with D perhaps matching TRBD2 (5 bases). The CDR3 loop spans 14 amino acids. The ends were cut back, 2 bases at V and 4 bases at J, with 12 bases in the middle. Germline CDR1 reads SNHLY; CDR2 reads FYNNEI. CDR3 in DNA: TGTGCCAGCAGTGAAATGCACGGGAATTACGAGCAGTACTTC. Protein product: CASSEMHGNYEQYF. The whole variable domain, remainder taken from reference TRBV2 and TRBJ2-7, is EPEVTQTPSHQVTQMGQEVILRCVPISNHLYFYWYRQILGQKVEFLVSFYNNEISEKSEIFDDQFSVERPDGSNFTLKIRSTKLEDSAMYFCASSEMHGNYEQYFGPGTRLTVT.

V gene TRBV11-2 combines with J gene TRBJ2-1, with 7 nucleotides matching TRBD1. V lost 4 bases and J lost 2; bases outside the gene matches: 5. The CDR3 length is 15 residues. Germline V lookup: CDR1 SGHAT, CDR2 FQNNGV. The CDR3 DNA reads as TGTGCCAGCAGCTCTCGGGACAGTCCCTACAATGAGCAGTTCTTC. Protein sequence: CASSSRDSPYNEQFF.

This clone is labeled medium-sized. For the CDR3, the DNA is TGTGCCAGCAGCGTACCACCAACCGGCGGGGAGCTGTTTTTT. Translating gives CASSVPPTGGELFF. This chain joins TRBV9 and TRBJ2-2; no reliable D call. Germline values: CDR1 SGDLS, CDR2 YYNGEE. The CDR3 runs to 14 residues. V was trimmed by 1 base and J by 7 bases, leaving 11 bases between them.

This clone was picked up a small number of times. V and J are TRBV18 and TRBJ1-5; unclear D gene. The CDR3 covers 12 residues. Per germline, CDR1 KGHSH and CDR2 LQKENI. V lost 0 bases to trimming and J lost 9 bases, with 6 bases between them. Here the CDR3 reads CASSPPTGPQHF. CDR3 nucleotide sequence: TGTGCCAGCTCACCACCGACGGGGCCCCAGCATTTT. The full variable domain, its missing parts supplied by reference TRBV18 and TRBJ1-5, is NAGVMQNPRHLVRRRGQEARLRCSPMKGHSHVYWYRQLPEEGLKFMVYLQKENIIDESGMPKERFSAEFPKEGPSILRIQQVVRGDSAAYFCASSPPTGPQHFGDGTRLSIL.

This CDR3 is CSARAVTEAFF. CDR3 coding DNA: TGCAGTGCTAGAGCGGTGACTGAAGCTTTCTTT. This rearrangement joins TRBV20-1 to TRBJ1-1; D ambiguous. The CDR3 totals 11 residues. Germline-derived CDR1 and CDR2 are DFQATT and SNEGSKA (reference sequence). V lost 1 base and J 5 bases, leaving 5 bases between the germline ends.

Only a few counts were recorded for this clone. This chain joins TRBV28 and TRBJ1-5; tentatively, D is TRBD1 (6 bases). Germline V gives CDR1 MDHEN, CDR2 SYDVKM. CDR3 length: 15 amino acids. V lost 4 bases and J 6 bases, leaving 16 bases between the germline ends. This chain's CDR3 is CASSSDDRSGQPQHF. In DNA, the CDR3 is TGTGCCAGCAGTTCCGATGACAGGAGCGGTCAGCCCCAGCATTTT. Together with reference TRBV28 and TRBJ1-5, the CDR3 gives the full variable domain: DVKVTQSSRYLVKRTGEKVFLECVQDMDHENMFWYRQDPGLGLRLIYFSYDVKMKEKGDIPEGYSVSREKKERFSLILESASTNQTSMYLCASSSDDRSGQPQHFGDGTRLSIL.

Note on this clone: The junction departs from germline at one end; a sequencing error may be responsible. J is TRBJ1-2 and V is TRBV18, with D unclear. Per the germline V gene, CDR1 is KGHSH and CDR2 is LQKENI. CDR3 length: 14 amino acids. CDR3 nucleotides: TGTGCCAGCTCACCGGGTTCGGGTATCTATGACTACACCTTC. It translates to CASSPGSGIYDYTF.

This clone came up once. The rearrangement joins TRBV24-1 to TRBJ1-2; 8 bases are shared with TRBD1. This CDR3 spans 14 amino acids. CDR1 is KGHDR and CDR2 is SFDVKD in the germline V gene. The ends lost 4 bases at V and 7 bases at J; junction bases unmatched: 7. CDR3 protein: CATSDRQGLGGYTF. DNA of the CDR3: TGTGCCACCAGTGACCGACAGGGGTTGGGTGGCTACACCTTC.

The V and J genes are TRBV5-4 and TRBJ2-2, with 9 bases aligning to TRBD1. CDR3 length: 15 amino acids. V was clipped by 1 base and J by 6 bases; unmatched bases: 4. Germline values: CDR1 SGHNT, CDR2 YYREEE (reference sequence). The chain's CDR3 is CASSLMTGGAGELFF. In nucleotides, the CDR3 is TGTGCCAGCAGCTTGATGACAGGGGGAGCCGGGGAGCTGTTTTTT.